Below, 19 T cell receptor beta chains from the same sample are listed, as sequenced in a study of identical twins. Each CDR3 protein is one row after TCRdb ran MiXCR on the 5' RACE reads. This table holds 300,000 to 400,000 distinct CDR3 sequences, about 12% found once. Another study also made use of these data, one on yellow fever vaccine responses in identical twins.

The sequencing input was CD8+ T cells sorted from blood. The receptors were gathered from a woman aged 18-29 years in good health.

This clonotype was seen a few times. CDR3 in amino acids: CASSIRDKNTDTQYF. CDR3 sequence (DNA): TGTGCCAGCAGTATCCGGGACAAAAACACAGATACGCAGTATTTT. The V gene is TRBV12-3 or TRBV12-4, the J gene TRBJ2-3, with D maybe TRBD1 (6 bases). V lost 5 bases, J lost 2 bases, and 14 bases lay in between. This CDR3 is 15 amino acids long.

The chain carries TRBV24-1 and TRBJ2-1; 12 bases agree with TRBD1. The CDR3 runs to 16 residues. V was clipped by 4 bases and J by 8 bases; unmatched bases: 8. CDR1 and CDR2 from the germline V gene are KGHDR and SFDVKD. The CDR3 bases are TGTGCCACCAGTGAGGCCGGGACAGGGGGCACCTATGAGCAGTTCTTC. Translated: CATSEAGTGGTYEQFF.

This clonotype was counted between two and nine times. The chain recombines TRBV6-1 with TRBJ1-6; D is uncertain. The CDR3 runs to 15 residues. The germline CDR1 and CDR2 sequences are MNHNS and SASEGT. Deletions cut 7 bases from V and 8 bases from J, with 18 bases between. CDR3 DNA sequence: TGTGCCAGCACAATTCAGGCAATCGGGGATTCACCCCTCCACTTT. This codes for CASTIQAIGDSPLHF.

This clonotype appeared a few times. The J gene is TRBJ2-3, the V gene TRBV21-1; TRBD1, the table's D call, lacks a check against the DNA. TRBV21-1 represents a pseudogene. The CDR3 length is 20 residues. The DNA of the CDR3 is TGTGCCAGCAGCAAAAAAGGGGGACCGGGACAGAACCTTAGCACAGATACGCAGTATTTT. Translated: CASSKKGGPGQNLSTDTQYF.

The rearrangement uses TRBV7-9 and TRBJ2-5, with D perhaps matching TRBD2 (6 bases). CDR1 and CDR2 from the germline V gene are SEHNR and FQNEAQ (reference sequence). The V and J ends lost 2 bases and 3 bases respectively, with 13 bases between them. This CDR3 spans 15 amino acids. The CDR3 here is CASSLSGTSKETQYF. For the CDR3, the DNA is TGTGCCAGCAGCTTATCCGGGACTTCGAAAGAGACCCAGTACTTC.

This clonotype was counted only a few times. The CDR3 DNA sequence: TGCGCCAGCAGTGAAGGGACTGAAGCTTTCTTT. This codes for CASSEGTEAFF. The rearrangement links TRBV10-2 to TRBJ1-1; D uncertain. This CDR3 is 11 amino acids long. Germline V gives CDR1 WSHSY, CDR2 SAAADI. V was trimmed by 3 bases and J by 5 bases, leaving 4 bases between them.

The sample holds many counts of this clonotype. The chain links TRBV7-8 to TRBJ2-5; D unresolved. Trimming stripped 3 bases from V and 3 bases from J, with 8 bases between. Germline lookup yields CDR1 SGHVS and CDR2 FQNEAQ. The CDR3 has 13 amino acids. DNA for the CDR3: TGTGCCAGCAGCTTGTGGAGAGAAGAGACCCAGTACTTC. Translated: CASSLWREETQYF.

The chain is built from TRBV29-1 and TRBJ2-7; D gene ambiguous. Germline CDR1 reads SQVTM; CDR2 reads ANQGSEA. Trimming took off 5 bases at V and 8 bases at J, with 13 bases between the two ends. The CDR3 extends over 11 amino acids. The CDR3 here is CSVTDQMQQYF. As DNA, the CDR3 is TGCAGCGTTACGGATCAGATGCAGCAGTACTTC.

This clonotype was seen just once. In nucleotides, the CDR3 is TGCTCCAGCAGCCAAGAGGCGGGGTACGAGCAGTACGTC. It encodes CSSSQEAGYEQYV. The gene calls are TRBV4-1 and TRBJ2-7, with D perhaps matching TRBD2 (6 bases). The germline V gene has CDR1 MGHRA and CDR2 YSYEKL. The CDR3 is 13 amino acids.

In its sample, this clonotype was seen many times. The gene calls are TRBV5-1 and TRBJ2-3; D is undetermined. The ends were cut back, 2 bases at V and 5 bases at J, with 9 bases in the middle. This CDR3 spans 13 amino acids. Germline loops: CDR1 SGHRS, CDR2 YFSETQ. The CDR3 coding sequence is TGCGCCAGCAGCTTCAACAAGCGAGATACGCAGTATTTT. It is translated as CASSFNKRDTQYF.

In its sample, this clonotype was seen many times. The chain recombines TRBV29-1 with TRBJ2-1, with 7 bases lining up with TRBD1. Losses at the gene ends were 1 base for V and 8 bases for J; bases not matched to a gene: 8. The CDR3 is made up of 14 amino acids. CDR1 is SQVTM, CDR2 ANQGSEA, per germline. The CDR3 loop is CSVEGQGLGHEQFF. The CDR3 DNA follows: TGCAGCGTTGAAGGACAGGGTTTGGGGCATGAGCAGTTCTTC.

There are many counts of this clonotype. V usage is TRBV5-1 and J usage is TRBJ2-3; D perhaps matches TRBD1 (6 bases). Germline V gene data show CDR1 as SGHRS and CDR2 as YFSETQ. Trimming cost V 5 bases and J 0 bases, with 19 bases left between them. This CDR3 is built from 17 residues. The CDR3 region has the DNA TGCGCCAGCAGTGGACAGAGAGTTGTTTCTAGCACAGATACGCAGTATTTT. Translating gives CASSGQRVVSSTDTQYF.

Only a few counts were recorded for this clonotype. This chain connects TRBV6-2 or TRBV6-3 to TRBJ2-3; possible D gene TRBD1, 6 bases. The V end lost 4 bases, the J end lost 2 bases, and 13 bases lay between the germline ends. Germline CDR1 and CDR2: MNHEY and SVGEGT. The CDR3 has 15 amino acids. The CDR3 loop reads CASSSGQFITDTQYF. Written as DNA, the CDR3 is TGTGCCAGCAGTTCTGGACAGTTTATCACAGATACGCAGTATTTT.

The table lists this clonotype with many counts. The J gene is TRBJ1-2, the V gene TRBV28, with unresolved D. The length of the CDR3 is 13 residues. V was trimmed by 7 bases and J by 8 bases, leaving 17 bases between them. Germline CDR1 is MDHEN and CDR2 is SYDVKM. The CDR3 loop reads CASTPGGFGGYTF. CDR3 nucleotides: TGTGCCAGCACCCCAGGTGGCTTCGGCGGCTACACCTTC.

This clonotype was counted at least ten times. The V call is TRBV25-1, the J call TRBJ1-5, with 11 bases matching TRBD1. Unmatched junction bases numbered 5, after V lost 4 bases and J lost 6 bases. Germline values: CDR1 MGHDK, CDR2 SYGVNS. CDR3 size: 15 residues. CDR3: CASSGGQGASQPQHF. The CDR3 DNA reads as TGTGCCAGCAGTGGAGGACAGGGGGCGAGTCAGCCCCAGCATTTT. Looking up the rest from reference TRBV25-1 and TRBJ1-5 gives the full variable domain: EADIYQTPRYLVIGTGKKITLECSQTMGHDKMYWYQQDPGMELHLIHYSYGVNSTEKGDLSSESTVSRIRTEHFPLTLESARPSHTSQYLCASSGGQGASQPQHFGDGTRLSIL.

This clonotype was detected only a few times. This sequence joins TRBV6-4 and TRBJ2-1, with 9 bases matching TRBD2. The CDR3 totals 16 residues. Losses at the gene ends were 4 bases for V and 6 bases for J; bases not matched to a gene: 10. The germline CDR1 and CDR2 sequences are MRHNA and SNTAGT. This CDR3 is CASSVAGAGGSNEQFF. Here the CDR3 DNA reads TGTGCCAGCAGTGTCGCGGGAGCGGGGGGATCCAATGAGCAGTTCTTC.

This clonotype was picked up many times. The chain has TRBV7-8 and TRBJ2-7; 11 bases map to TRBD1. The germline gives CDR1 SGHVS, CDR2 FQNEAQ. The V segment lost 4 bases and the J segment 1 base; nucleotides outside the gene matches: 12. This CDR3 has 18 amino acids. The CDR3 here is CASSSEDRGPKGSYEQYF. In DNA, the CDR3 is TGTGCCAGCAGCTCCGAGGACAGGGGGCCTAAAGGGTCCTACGAGCAGTACTTC.

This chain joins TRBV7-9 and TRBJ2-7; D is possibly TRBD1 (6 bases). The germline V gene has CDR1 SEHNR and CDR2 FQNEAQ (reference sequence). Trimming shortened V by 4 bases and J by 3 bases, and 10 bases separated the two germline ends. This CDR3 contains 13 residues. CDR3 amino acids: CASSSRGNYEQYF. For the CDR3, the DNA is TGTGCCAGCAGCTCAAGGGGGAACTACGAGCAGTACTTC.

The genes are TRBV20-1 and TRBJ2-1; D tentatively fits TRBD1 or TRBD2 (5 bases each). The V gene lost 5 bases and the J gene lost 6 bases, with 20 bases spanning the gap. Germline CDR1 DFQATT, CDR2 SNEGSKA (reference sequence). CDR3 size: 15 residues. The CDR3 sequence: CSAADRDQGVNEQFF. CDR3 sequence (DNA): TGCAGTGCTGCCGACCGGGACCAAGGGGTCAATGAGCAGTTCTTC.